These T cell receptor beta chains were read from a single sample in a study of radiotherapy plus CTLA-4 blockade in lung cancer. Libraries were prepared by immunoSEQ multiplex PCR; TCRdb keeps only in-frame clonotypes and omits some of them. The table lists roughly 68,000 clones, about 80% of them singletons. Sequencing was performed on peripheral blood, taken from a patient treated with radiotherapy plus ipilimumab. The receptors derive from a human donor with non-small cell lung cancer who had a complete response to radiotherapy plus ipilimumab. The CDR3 runs from the conserved cysteine through the conserved F or W. Each record gives: clone size, V gene, J gene, D gene, CDR3 protein, CDR3 DNA. A D gene is named only where the DNA matches it firmly. The listing skips clone size in some rows; elsewhere it reads once, few, many or a size class.

clone size: -
V gene: TRBV28
J gene: TRBJ2-1
D gene: -
CDR3 protein: CASSLGNHEQFF
CDR3 DNA: TGTGCCAGCAGTTTGGGCAATCATGAGCAGTTCTTC

clone size: -
V gene: TRBV21-1
J gene: TRBJ1-5
D gene: -
CDR3 protein: CASSRSTGGRQPQHF
CDR3 DNA: TGTGCCAGCAGCAGGTCAACAGGGGGTCGGCAGCCCCAGCATTTT

clone size: -
V gene: TRBV5-4
J gene: TRBJ2-5
D gene: -
CDR3 protein: CASSLGGGQETQYF
CDR3 DNA: TGTGCCAGCAGCTTGGGAGGGGGTCAAGAGACCCAGTACTTC

clone size: -
V gene: TRBV2
J gene: TRBJ1-4
D gene: TRBD1
CDR3 protein: CASSPGQGAEKLFF
CDR3 DNA: TGTGCCAGCAGTCCGGGACAGGGGGCTGAAAAACTGTTTTTT

clone size: -
V gene: TRBV30
J gene: TRBJ2-3
D gene: TRBD2
CDR3 protein: CAWSPLAGASDTQYF
CDR3 DNA: TGTGCCTGGAGCCCTCTAGCGGGAGCGTCAGATACGCAGTATTTT

clone size: -
V gene: TRBV9
J gene: TRBJ2-5
D gene: -
CDR3 protein: CASSEAGAQETQYF
CDR3 DNA: TGTGCCAGCAGCGAGGCGGGGGCACAAGAGACCCAGTACTTC

clone size: -
V gene: TRBV7-9
J gene: TRBJ1-1
D gene: -
CDR3 protein: CASSGREAFF
CDR3 DNA: TGTGCCAGCAGCGGAAGGGAAGCTTTCTTT

clone size: -
V gene: TRBV11-3
J gene: TRBJ2-6
D gene: TRBD2
CDR3 protein: CASSPERGTTGANVLTF
CDR3 DNA: TGTGCCAGCAGCCCCGAGCGGGGAACGACCGGGGCCAACGTCCTGACTTTC

clone size: once
V gene: TRBV11-2
J gene: TRBJ1-1
D gene: -
CDR3 protein: CASSSQRGDTEAFF
CDR3 DNA: TGTGCCAGCAGCTCCCAAAGGGGGGACACTGAAGCTTTCTTT

clone size: -
V gene: TRBV10-1
J gene: TRBJ1-4
D gene: -
CDR3 protein: CASSDGSATNEKLFF
CDR3 DNA: TGCGCCAGCAGCGACGGGTCTGCAACTAATGAAAAACTGTTTTTT

clone size: -
V gene: TRBV25-1
J gene: TRBJ2-1
D gene: -
CDR3 protein: CASSGTNYNEQFF
CDR3 DNA: TGTGCCAGCAGCGGGACAAACTACAATGAGCAGTTCTTC

clone size: -
V gene: TRBV5-8
J gene: TRBJ1-2
D gene: -
CDR3 protein: CASSFDRQPFHYGYTF
CDR3 DNA: TGTGCCAGCAGCTTCGATAGACAGCCATTTCACTATGGCTACACCTTC

clone size: -
V gene: TRBV18
J gene: TRBJ2-3
D gene: -
CDR3 protein: CASSPPGVDRGQYF
CDR3 DNA: TGTGCCAGCTCACCACCGGGGGTGGATAGAGGGCAGTATTTT

clone size: -
V gene: TRBV5-4
J gene: TRBJ2-1
D gene: -
CDR3 protein: CASSLGGYEQFF
CDR3 DNA: TGTGCCAGCAGCTTGGGAGGGTATGAGCAGTTCTTC

clone size: -
V gene: TRBV19
J gene: TRBJ1-3
D gene: -
CDR3 protein: CASKRVYWDVDGNTIYF
CDR3 DNA: TGTGCCAGTAAGAGAGTCTATTGGGACGTCGATGGAAACACCATATATTTT

clone size: -
V gene: TRBV19
J gene: TRBJ1-4
D gene: TRBD1
CDR3 protein: CASSMTGRNEKLFF
CDR3 DNA: TGTGCCAGTAGTATGACAGGGAGGAATGAAAAACTGTTTTTT

clone size: -
V gene: TRBV5-1
J gene: TRBJ1-1
D gene: -
CDR3 protein: CASSPAPGNTEAFF
CDR3 DNA: TGCGCCAGCAGCCCGGCCCCAGGGAACACTGAAGCTTTCTTT

clone size: -
V gene: TRBV5-1
J gene: TRBJ2-1
D gene: TRBD2
CDR3 protein: CASSQGLALVPVHNEQFF
CDR3 DNA: TGCGCCAGCAGCCAGGGACTAGCGTTAGTCCCTGTCCACAATGAGCAGTTCTTC

clone size: -
V gene: TRBV7-2
J gene: TRBJ2-1
D gene: TRBD2
CDR3 protein: CASSFNGRASYNEQFF
CDR3 DNA: TGTGCCAGCAGCTTTAACGGGAGGGCCTCCTACAATGAGCAGTTCTTC

clone size: once
V gene: TRBV7-2
J gene: TRBJ2-3
D gene: -
CDR3 protein: CASSLAGWSDTQYF
CDR3 DNA: TGTGCCAGCAGCTTGGCAGGGTGGTCAGATACGCAGTATTTT

clone size: few
V gene: TRBV18
J gene: TRBJ1-2
D gene: -
CDR3 protein: CASSPPSQGGGYTF
CDR3 DNA: TGTGCCAGCTCACCACCGAGTCAGGGTGGTGGCTACACCTTC

clone size: -
V gene: TRBV18
J gene: TRBJ1-2
D gene: TRBD1
CDR3 protein: CASSRDRGGTNYGYTF
CDR3 DNA: TGTGCCAGCTCACGCGACAGGGGCGGAACTAACTATGGCTACACCTTC

clone size: -
V gene: TRBV19
J gene: TRBJ1-3
D gene: -
CDR3 protein: CASSIEAGNTIYF
CDR3 DNA: TGTGCCAGTAGTATAGAAGCTGGAAACACCATATATTTT

clone size: -
V gene: TRBV6-1
J gene: TRBJ2-7
D gene: -
CDR3 protein: CASSGHLSYTGYNEQYF
CDR3 DNA: TGTGCCAGCAGTGGACACCTGTCCTATACAGGGTACAACGAGCAGTACTTC

clone size: -
V gene: TRBV25-1
J gene: TRBJ1-4
D gene: -
CDR3 protein: CASSELMGSGGKLFF
CDR3 DNA: TGTGCCAGCAGTGAATTGATGGGGTCGGGCGGAAAACTGTTTTTT

clone size: -
V gene: TRBV5-1
J gene: TRBJ2-5
D gene: TRBD1
CDR3 protein: CASSLGGQGKETQYF
CDR3 DNA: TGCGCCAGCAGCTTGGGGGGACAGGGGAAAGAGACCCAGTACTTC

clone size: once
V gene: TRBV30
J gene: TRBJ2-1
D gene: -
CDR3 protein: CAWSVNNEQFF
CDR3 DNA: TGTGCCTGGAGCGTAAACAATGAGCAGTTCTTC

clone size: -
V gene: TRBV13
J gene: TRBJ1-5
D gene: TRBD1
CDR3 protein: CASSLGGRGQPQPQHF
CDR3 DNA: TGTGCCAGCAGCTTAGGTGGCAGGGGGCAACCTCAGCCCCAGCATTTT

clone size: -
V gene: TRBV10-1
J gene: TRBJ2-5
D gene: -
CDR3 protein: CASSESEGGKGTQYF
CDR3 DNA: TGCGCCAGCAGTGAGTCAGAAGGGGGAAAAGGGACCCAGTACTTC

clone size: -
V gene: TRBV18
J gene: TRBJ2-1
D gene: -
CDR3 protein: CASSPGEAEQFF
CDR3 DNA: TGTGCCAGCTCACCAGGAGAGGCAGAGCAGTTCTTC

clone size: -
V gene: TRBV15
J gene: TRBJ1-1
D gene: -
CDR3 protein: CATSTLKGEAFF
CDR3 DNA: TGTGCCACCAGCACCCTCAAAGGGGAAGCTTTCTTT

clone size: -
V gene: TRBV18
J gene: TRBJ1-1
D gene: -
CDR3 protein: CASSPEGWYTEAFF
CDR3 DNA: TGTGCCAGCTCACCGGAGGGGTGGTACACTGAAGCTTTCTTT

clone size: -
V gene: TRBV10-3
J gene: TRBJ2-5
D gene: -
CDR3 protein: CAISNPGIRTARETQYF
CDR3 DNA: TGTGCCATCAGTAACCCCGGGATTCGGACCGCGAGAGAGACCCAGTACTTC

clone size: -
V gene: TRBV5-1
J gene: TRBJ2-3
D gene: -
CDR3 protein: CASSLDGHDTDTQYF
CDR3 DNA: TGCGCCAGCAGCTTGGATGGGCACGACACAGATACGCAGTATTTT

clone size: -
V gene: TRBV27
J gene: TRBJ2-3
D gene: -
CDR3 protein: CASSLTPADTQYF
CDR3 DNA: TGTGCCAGCAGCTTAACTCCGGCAGATACGCAGTATTTT

clone size: -
V gene: TRBV5-6
J gene: TRBJ2-1
D gene: -
CDR3 protein: CASSAGTATYNEQFF
CDR3 DNA: TGTGCCAGCAGCGCCGGAACAGCCACCTACAATGAGCAGTTCTTC

clone size: -
V gene: TRBV11-3
J gene: TRBJ2-4
D gene: TRBD2
CDR3 protein: CASSLSGWLAGGYPIQYF
CDR3 DNA: TGTGCCAGCAGCTTATCCGGGTGGCTAGCGGGAGGCTATCCCATTCAGTACTTC

clone size: -
V gene: TRBV7-6
J gene: TRBJ1-3
D gene: -
CDR3 protein: CASSPPRENTIYF
CDR3 DNA: TGTGCCAGCAGCCCCCCCCGGGAAAACACCATATATTTT

clone size: few
V gene: TRBV5-4
J gene: TRBJ1-1
D gene: -
CDR3 protein: CASSFRWRNTEAFF
CDR3 DNA: TGTGCCAGCAGCTTCCGTTGGAGGAACACTGAAGCTTTCTTT

clone size: few
V gene: TRBV10-3
J gene: TRBJ1-5
D gene: TRBD1
CDR3 protein: CAISGTGQSNQPQHF
CDR3 DNA: TGTGCCATCAGCGGGACAGGGCAGAGCAATCAGCCCCAGCATTTT

clone size: -
V gene: TRBV13
J gene: TRBJ1-1
D gene: -
CDR3 protein: CASSSARETTEAFF
CDR3 DNA: TGTGCCAGCAGCTCGGCGCGGGAGACCACTGAAGCTTTCTTT

clone size: -
V gene: TRBV6-4
J gene: TRBJ2-3
D gene: TRBD2
CDR3 protein: CASSPSGSSTDTQYF
CDR3 DNA: TGTGCCAGCAGTCCTAGCGGGAGTAGCACAGATACGCAGTATTTT

clone size: few
V gene: TRBV6-1
J gene: TRBJ2-4
D gene: TRBD1
CDR3 protein: CASSASTGDAAKNIQYF
CDR3 DNA: TGTGCCAGCAGTGCCTCGACAGGGGATGCGGCCAAAAACATTCAGTACTTC

clone size: -
V gene: TRBV7-8
J gene: TRBJ2-7
D gene: TRBD1
CDR3 protein: CASSPQGGEQYF
CDR3 DNA: TGTGCCAGCAGCCCACAGGGGGGAGAGCAGTACTTC

clone size: -
V gene: TRBV28
J gene: TRBJ1-1
D gene: -
CDR3 protein: CASSFQVNTEAFF
CDR3 DNA: TGTGCCAGCAGTTTCCAGGTCAACACTGAAGCTTTCTTT

clone size: few
V gene: TRBV7-8
J gene: TRBJ2-7
D gene: -
CDR3 protein: CASSLARAAYYEQYF
CDR3 DNA: TGTGCCAGCAGCTTAGCACGGGCAGCCTACTACGAGCAGTACTTC

clone size: -
V gene: TRBV7-2
J gene: TRBJ2-1
D gene: TRBD2
CDR3 protein: CASSLGLAGESNAYNEQFF
CDR3 DNA: TGTGCCAGCAGCTTGGGCCTAGCGGGAGAGAGTAACGCCTACAATGAGCAGTTCTTC